The 3 T cell receptor beta chains reported below all come from one sample, sequenced in a study of blood T cell repertoires in COVID-19. Measured with immunoSEQ multiplex PCR; TCRdb has only the in-frame clones, and not every one. The data contain about 140,000 clones, about nine tenths of them seen just once; the ten biggest clones take up roughly 2.5%. The sample was peripheral blood. These receptors were collected from a human donor with COVID-19, enrolled during active disease. The donor label of this sample is uncertain.

As for this clone: Other DNA sequences in the sample encode the same CDR3. The chain combines TRBV5-1 with TRBJ1-2; D perhaps matches TRBD1 (5 bases). Germline loops: CDR1 SGHRS, CDR2 YFSETQ. The CDR3 loop spans 14 amino acids. V was clipped by 5 bases and J by 4 bases, with 15 bases between them. CDR3 in amino acids: CASRAAGTSYGYTF. DNA for the CDR3: TGCGCCAGCAGGGCCGCCGGGACTAGCTATGGCTACACCTTC.

The V and J genes are TRBV11-2 and TRBJ1-2; no reliable D call. The CDR3 has 15 amino acids. The germline CDR1 and CDR2 sequences are SGHAT and FQNNGV. V dropped 3 bases and J dropped 0 bases, with 11 bases sitting between them. CDR3 sequence: CASSLSRTANYGYTF. In nucleotides, the CDR3 is TGTGCCAGCAGCTTGTCCCGGACTGCTAACTATGGCTACACCTTC.

This clone was counted once. The rearrangement links TRBV9 to TRBJ2-2; tentative D call: TRBD1 (5 bases). The CDR3 runs 13 residues. Germline lookup yields CDR1 SGDLS and CDR2 YYNGEE. Trimming took 4 bases from V and 7 from J, leaving 11 bases between them. The CDR3 spells CASSPWGSGELFF. CDR3 DNA sequence: TGTGCCAGCAGCCCTTGGGGCAGCGGGGAGCTGTTTTTT.